Shown below are 30 T cell receptor beta chains from a single sample sequenced in a study of T cells in Graves' hyperthyroidism and ophthalmopathy. RNA transcripts provided the source from which TCR beta CDR3 regions were amplified. Researchers ran a first-round RT-PCR on the TCR CDR3 using the HTBI primer set. TCRdb fed the multiplex PCR reads into MiXCR, producing one record per CDR3 protein. The sample lists around 350,000 distinct CDR3 sequences, less than 15% occurring once. Sequencing was performed on blood. The receptor source for this set is a woman under 30 with Graves' hyperthyroidism.

This clonotype was seen repeatedly, ten times or more. The chain combines TRBV4-1 with TRBJ2-1; D remains unclear. The V gene's germline CDR1 is MGHRA and CDR2 YSYEKL. V lost 0 bases and J lost 4, with 10 bases in between. The CDR3 sequence is 15 residues long. The CDR3 sequence: CASSQERSIYNEQFF. In DNA, the CDR3 is TGCGCCAGCAGCCAAGAACGGTCCATTTACAATGAGCAGTTCTTC.

The table lists this clonotype with many counts. This rearrangement joins TRBV7-2 to TRBJ2-3; maybe TRBD1 (6 bases). V was trimmed by 3 bases and J by 4 bases, leaving 11 bases between them. The germline V gene has CDR1 SGHTA and CDR2 FQGNSA. The CDR3 is 14 amino acids. The CDR3 loop reads CASSLQGNADTQYF. CDR3 coding DNA: TGTGCCAGCAGCTTGCAGGGGAATGCAGATACGCAGTATTTT.

This clonotype was observed a few times. This may be a read error: a much more frequent sequence differs by one nucleotide. As the CDR3 is not closed by the conserved phenylalanine or tryptophan, this likely results from a read error. The chain couples TRBV28 to TRBJ2-7, with TRBD1 as a possible D gene (6 bases). Germline CDR1 and CDR2: MDHEN and SYDVKM. Trimming removed 8 bases from V and 5 bases from J, with 19 bases in between. The CDR3 length is 14 residues. DNA for the CDR3: TGTGCCAGCCTCCATCCAGGGGTACCCCACGAGCAGTACCTC. The encoded protein is CASLHPGVPHEQYL.

This clonotype was counted at least ten times. The J gene is TRBJ2-3, the V gene TRBV20-1; 9 bases agree with TRBD2. J gave up 3 bases and V 1 base, and 8 bases lay outside the gene matches. This CDR3 spans 16 amino acids. CDR1 DFQATT and CDR2 SNEGSKA come from the germline V gene (reference sequence). This CDR3 is CSARVGAGGRTDTQYF. The CDR3 DNA follows: TGCAGTGCTAGAGTAGGGGCGGGGGGGCGGACAGATACGCAGTATTTT.

Ten or more counts support this clonotype. This chain connects TRBV18 to TRBJ1-1; D gene uncertain. The V and J ends lost 0 bases and 7 bases respectively, with 9 bases between them. This CDR3 region has 13 residues. Germline V gene sequence: CDR1 KGHSH, CDR2 LQKENI. CDR3 DNA sequence: TGTGCCAGCTCACCACCGAACGGGGTTGAAGCTTTCTTT. It is translated as CASSPPNGVEAFF.

The V call is TRBV27, the J call TRBJ2-1; 9 bases agree with TRBD1. Germline V lookup: CDR1 MNHEY, CDR2 SMNVEV (reference sequence). V lost 5 bases to trimming and J lost 6 bases; unmatched junction nucleotides: 5. CDR3 size: 14 residues. In nucleotides, the CDR3 is TGTGCCAGCAGTCCCAGACAGGGGGTCAATGAGCAGTTCTTC. The encoded protein is CASSPRQGVNEQFF.

V usage is TRBV4-3 and J usage is TRBJ2-1; D may correspond to TRBD1 or TRBD2 (6 bases each). CDR1 is LGHNA and CDR2 is YSLEER in the germline V gene. Trimming took 0 bases from V and 6 from J, leaving 18 bases between them. The CDR3 is 17 residues long. The CDR3 DNA reads as TGCGCCAGCAGCCAAGATCACGGGGTCGGGGGCCCCAATGAGCAGTTCTTC. Amino acids: CASSQDHGVGGPNEQFF.

This clonotype was counted at least ten times. V usage is TRBV5-4 and J usage is TRBJ2-5; 9 bases match TRBD2. From germline, CDR1 is SGHNT and CDR2 YYREEE (reference sequence). CDR3 length equals 14 residues. V was pared by 3 bases and J by 5 bases, with 5 bases of the junction left unmatched. The CDR3 spells CASSSTGTSETQYF. CDR3 bases: TGTGCCAGCAGCTCTACCGGGACTAGCGAGACCCAGTACTTC.

This chain uses TRBV14 with TRBJ2-3, with 7 nucleotides matching TRBD1. The CDR3 is 16 amino acids. CDR1 and CDR2 from the germline V gene are SGHDN and FVKESK. V shed 0 bases, J shed 4 bases, and the junction held 7 bases outside the gene matches. The CDR3 reads CASSQETPTGPDTQYF. The CDR3 DNA reads as TGTGCCAGCAGCCAAGAGACCCCGACAGGGCCAGATACGCAGTATTTT.

The rearrangement uses TRBV24-1 and TRBJ2-1; TRBD2 matches at 7 bases. The V and J ends lost 9 bases and 2 bases, in that order; junction bases with no gene match: 6. The length of the CDR3 is 14 residues. CDR1 is KGHDR and CDR2 is SFDVKD in the germline V gene. CDR3 protein: CATEERGPYNEQFF. The CDR3 region has the DNA TGTGCCACCGAGGAGCGGGGCCCCTACAATGAGCAGTTCTTC.

This clonotype was seen many times. A read error may account for a junction end that differs from germline. The chain is built from TRBV5-1 and TRBJ2-3, with D possibly TRBD2 on 5 matching bases. This CDR3 is 15 amino acids long. Germline-derived CDR1 and CDR2 are SGHRS and YFSETQ. The CDR3 region has the DNA TGCGCCAGCAGCTTGACTAGTTTAGGCACAAATACGCAGTATTTT. Translating gives CASSLTSLGTNTQYF.

The sample holds many counts of this clonotype. This chain connects TRBV12-3 or TRBV12-4 to TRBJ2-1; D ambiguous. The V end lost 5 bases, the J end lost 0 bases, and 8 bases lay between the germline ends. This CDR3 region has 14 residues. This chain's CDR3 is CASSIESSYNEQFF. CDR3 nucleotides: TGTGCCAGCAGTATAGAGAGCTCCTACAATGAGCAGTTCTTC.

This clonotype showed up many times. The V call is TRBV28, the J call TRBJ1-5, with D maybe TRBD1 (5 bases). With 3 bases removed from V and 0 bases from J, the gap between germline ends came to 30 bases. This CDR3 contains 22 residues. CDR1 MDHEN and CDR2 SYDVKM come from the germline V gene. CDR3 sequence reads: CASSFTPGSGGAAEYSNQPQHF. In DNA, the CDR3 is TGTGCCAGCAGTTTTACCCCGGGTTCGGGCGGGGCCGCCGAATATAGCAATCAGCCCCAGCATTTT.

This clonotype appeared a few times. The rearrangement uses TRBV7-3 and TRBJ1-4, with D uncertain. CDR1 is SGHTA and CDR2 is FQGTGA in the germline V gene. V was trimmed by 5 bases and J by 8 bases, leaving 12 bases between them. The CDR3 loop spans 13 amino acids. Here the CDR3 reads CASSILPGEKLFF. Here the CDR3 DNA reads TGTGCCAGCAGCATACTACCGGGGGAAAAACTGTTTTTT.

This clonotype was recorded at least ten times. This chain links TRBV20-1 with TRBJ1-1; tentative D call: TRBD1 (6 bases). The CDR3 is 15 amino acids. V shed 1 base and J shed 4 bases, with 16 bases lying between them. CDR1 and CDR2 from the germline V gene are DFQATT and SNEGSKA (reference sequence). CDR3 sequence (DNA): TGCAGTGCTAGAGCGGGGGGCGCGGGGAGCACTGAAGCTTTCTTT. Its translation is CSARAGGAGSTEAFF.

Of note for this clonotype: One junction end disagrees with the germline gene, perhaps due to a read error. V usage is TRBV19 and J usage is TRBJ2-2; unclear D gene. Germline V gene sequence: CDR1 LNHDA, CDR2 SQIVND (reference sequence). CDR3 length: 14 residues. The CDR3 DNA reads as TGTGCCAGTAGTCTCAAGGCGCGTACCGAGGAGCTGTTTTTT. Its translation: CASSLKARTEELFF.

The chain combines TRBV28 with TRBJ1-1; D remains unclear. The CDR3 extends over 18 amino acids. CDR1 MDHEN and CDR2 SYDVKM come from the germline V gene. V lost 7 bases, J lost 1 base, and 25 bases lay in between. DNA of the CDR3: TGTGCCAGCAATCCCTTCCCCGGCGGGGTAGGAGCGAACACTGAAGCTTTCTTT. The encoded protein is CASNPFPGGVGANTEAFF. Full variable domain (rest looked up from reference TRBV28 and TRBJ1-1): DVKVTQSSRYLVKRTGEKVFLECVQDMDHENMFWYRQDPGLGLRLIYFSYDVKMKEKGDIPEGYSVSREKKERFSLILESASTNQTSMYLCASNPFPGGVGANTEAFFGQGTRLTVV.

This clonotype has at least ten counts. V usage is TRBV29-1 and J usage is TRBJ2-1; either TRBD1 or TRBD2 may fit D (7 bases each). CDR1 is SQVTM, CDR2 ANQGSEA, per germline. Trimming removed 6 bases at V and 2 bases at J, with 14 bases between. CDR3 length: 14 residues. The CDR3 DNA reads TGCAGCGTCGAGGGGGGGACAGCCTACAATGAGCAGTTCTTC. Translating gives CSVEGGTAYNEQFF.

There are many counts of this clonotype. This rearrangement joins TRBV6-6 to TRBJ2-5, with D perhaps TRBD1 (5 bases). In germline, CDR1 is MNHNY, CDR2 SVGAGI (reference sequence). The CDR3 runs 14 residues. V was pared by 2 bases and J by 1 base, with 8 bases between. The CDR3 sequence: CASSYTTVQETQYF. The CDR3 nucleotides read TGTGCCAGCAGTTACACGACAGTCCAAGAGACCCAGTACTTC.

The table lists this clonotype with a few counts. Since a much larger clone is just one base distant, this may be a read error. The chain combines TRBV7-2 with TRBJ1-2, with D perhaps matching TRBD1 (5 bases). CDR3 length: 17 residues. The germline V gene encodes CDR1 SGHTA and CDR2 FQGNSA. Deletions cut 5 bases from V and 5 bases from J, with 24 bases between. CDR3 in DNA: TGTGCCAGCAGCCCGAGGTGGGGGGTCGGGGTGGAGTATGGCTACACCTTC. This gives the protein CASSPRWGVGVEYGYTF.

The chain is built from TRBV20-1 and TRBJ2-3; 7 bases line up with TRBD2. Germline CDR1 and CDR2: DFQATT and SNEGSKA (reference sequence). The CDR3 spans 14 residues. J gave up 5 bases and V 5 bases, and 10 bases lay outside the gene matches. CDR3 DNA sequence: TGCAGTGCTGTTAGGGGCCTAGCGGTAGATACGCAGTATTTT. This translates into CSAVRGLAVDTQYF.

The chain joins TRBV20-1 to TRBJ1-5, with 7 nucleotides matching TRBD1. V shed 1 base and J 0 bases; nucleotides not matched to a gene: 3. The germline V gene has CDR1 DFQATT and CDR2 SNEGSKA (reference sequence). This CDR3 has 15 residues. The CDR3 nucleotides are TGCAGTGCTAGAGGGAACAGGGGTAGCAATCAGCCCCAGCATTTT. Translated, it gives CSARGNRGSNQPQHF.

The J gene is TRBJ2-6, the V gene TRBV18, with D unclear. Trimming stripped 3 bases from V and 0 bases from J, with 6 bases between. From germline, CDR1 is KGHSH and CDR2 LQKENI. This CDR3 spans 15 amino acids. The CDR3 protein is CASSPFSSGANVLTF. The DNA of the CDR3 is TGTGCCAGCTCACCCTTCAGCTCTGGGGCCAACGTCCTGACTTTC.

In this sample, this clonotype turned up a few times. The chain recombines TRBV6-6 with TRBJ2-4, with no clear D. CDR1 is MNHNY, CDR2 SVGAGI, per germline (reference sequence). The CDR3 has 14 amino acids. The V end lost 0 bases, the J end lost 0 bases, and 3 bases lay between the germline ends. The CDR3 loop reads CASSYSKAKNIQYF. The CDR3 nucleotides are TGTGCCAGCAGTTACTCGAAAGCCAAAAACATTCAGTACTTC.

This sequence joins TRBV19 and TRBJ1-5; D unresolved. Germline CDR1 is LNHDA and CDR2 is SQIVND (reference sequence). The V and J ends lost 2 bases and 2 bases respectively, with 7 bases between them. CDR3 length equals 14 residues. The CDR3 spells CASSISWGNQPQHF. The CDR3 coding sequence is TGTGCCAGTAGTATATCCTGGGGCAATCAGCCCCAGCATTTT.

This clonotype was seen ten or more times. The chain recombines TRBV12-3 or TRBV12-4 with TRBJ2-7; 11 nucleotides align to TRBD2. The CDR3 covers 15 residues. J lost 2 bases, V lost 6 bases, and 6 bases had no gene match. The CDR3 loop is CASRSGSGRAYEQYF. The CDR3 coding sequence is TGTGCCAGCAGATCCGGTAGCGGGAGGGCCTACGAGCAGTACTTC.

This clonotype has a count of ten or more. The chain links TRBV7-9 to TRBJ2-1, with D hard to call. V was shortened by 5 bases and J by 4 bases, with 15 bases between the two germline ends. CDR1 is SEHNR and CDR2 is FQNEAQ in the germline V gene (reference sequence). The CDR3 spans 15 residues. Here the CDR3 reads CASSIPGLQYNEQFF. CDR3 nucleotides: TGTGCCAGCAGCATACCGGGCCTCCAATACAATGAGCAGTTCTTC.

J is TRBJ2-1 and V is TRBV20-1; 9 positions agree with TRBD2. The CDR3 length is 14 residues. Germline trimming cut 3 bases from V and 8 bases from J; bases unmatched to any gene: 8. Germline values: CDR1 DFQATT, CDR2 SNEGSKA (reference sequence). For the CDR3, the DNA is TGCAGTGCTAGTTGGGCTAGCGGGGAATATGAGCAGTTCTTC. It translates to CSASWASGEYEQFF.

The table lists this clonotype with many counts. This chain uses TRBV6-1 with TRBJ1-4, with D possibly TRBD1 on 5 matching bases. Per germline, CDR1 MNHNS and CDR2 SASEGT. The V and J ends lost 7 bases and 7 bases respectively, with 22 bases between them. The CDR3 contains 16 residues. CDR3: CASKTQGLGRGEKLFF. The CDR3 DNA reads as TGTGCCAGCAAAACCCAGGGTCTTGGGAGAGGTGAAAAACTGTTTTTT.

This clonotype was seen many times. The V gene is TRBV7-3, the J gene TRBJ2-1; D is tentatively TRBD1 or TRBD2 (5 bases each). The V end lost 5 bases, the J end lost 4 bases, and 12 bases lay between the germline ends. The CDR3 runs 14 residues. Germline assignment: CDR1 SGHTA and CDR2 FQGTGA. Here the CDR3 DNA reads TGTGCCAGCAGCCTCCGGGACGAGTACAATGAGCAGTTCTTC. Its protein product is CASSLRDEYNEQFF. Using reference TRBV7-3 and TRBJ2-1 for the parts outside the CDR3, the full variable domain is GAGVSQTPSNKVTEKGKYVELRCDPISGHTALYWYRQSLGQGPEFLIYFQGTGAADDSGLPNDRFFAVRPEGSVSTLKIQRTERGDSAVYLCASSLRDEYNEQFFGPGTRLTVL.